This entry describes one T cell receptor (beta chain). The data originate from a study of cytomegalovirus exposure and HLA in healthy donors. The CDR3 is 17 amino acids. The germline V gene has CDR1 SGHVS and CDR2 FQNEAQ. Germline trimming cut 4 bases from V and 6 bases from J; bases unmatched to any gene: 13. 13 Jbeta primers and 60 Vbeta primers were used for the PCR. Sequenced by immunoSEQ multiplex PCR; TCRdb stores in-frame clones only, minus some. Here the sample spans about 91,000 clones, roughly 78% being singletons. This receptor was obtained from a male donor in good health and CMV-seropositive. The chain carries TRBV7-8 and TRBJ2-4; the match to TRBD1 covers 9 bases. Sequencing was performed on PBMCs. The CDR3 DNA reads TGTGCCAGCAGCTCGACAGCCGGGACAGGGATAGGAAACATTCAGTACTTC. Translated, it gives CASSSTAGTGIGNIQYF.